Listed here are 2 T cell receptor beta chains from one sample, sequenced in a study of CD8 T cells in Susac syndrome. Reverse transcription of 0.5 to 1 ug RNA was performed with random hexamers. TCRdb ran MiXCR on the immunoSEQ multiplex PCR reads and lists one entry per CDR3 protein. Of 250,000 to 300,000 distinct CDR3 sequences in the sample, 75% to 85% are singletons; the top ten hold roughly 0.21%. The sample comprised CD8+ T cells from PBMCs. The receptors shown here come from a human donor with multiple sclerosis.

The chain combines TRBV28 with TRBJ2-2, with D possibly being TRBD1 or TRBD2 (5 bases each). This CDR3 comprises 15 residues. Germline V lookup: CDR1 MDHEN, CDR2 SYDVKM. Trimming took off 5 bases at V and 4 bases at J, with 14 bases between the two ends. DNA for the CDR3: TGTGCCAGCAGTCTGGGACCTCCGGGCACCGGGGAGCTGTTTTTT. Protein: CASSLGPPGTGELFF.

The chain links TRBV9 to TRBJ1-2, with D possibly matching TRBD1 (6 bases). This CDR3 is built from 13 residues. Per the germline V gene, CDR1 is SGDLS and CDR2 is YYNGEE. V lost 7 bases and J 6 bases, leaving 16 bases between the germline ends. The CDR3 region has the DNA TGTGCCAGCCTTGGGGGGGCGAGTGATGGCTACACCTTC. This encodes CASLGGASDGYTF.